The 14 T cell receptor beta chains below were found in one sample sequenced in a study of T cells in Graves' hyperthyroidism and ophthalmopathy. TCR beta CDR3 region amplification was performed from RNA transcripts. With the HTBI primer set, the TCR CDR3 went through a first round of RT-PCR. TCRdb recomputed calls from the multiplex PCR reads with MiXCR, one row per CDR3 protein. The table lists some 510,000 distinct CDR3 sequences, 20% to 25% of them singletons. Sequencing was carried out using blood. The receptors originated from a man between 18 and 29 years old with Graves' hyperthyroidism.

In its sample, this clonotype was seen many times. The chain links TRBV30 to TRBJ1-1; no firm D call. The germline V and J ends were trimmed by 1 base and 4 bases, with 10 bases remaining between them. CDR3 length: 13 residues. Germline CDR1 reads GTSNPN; CDR2 reads SVGIG (reference sequence). Written as DNA, the CDR3 is TGTGCCTGGAGTGATGGGTCGGCCACTGAAGCTTTCTTT. This translates into CAWSDGSATEAFF. Full variable domain (missing parts from reference TRBV30 and TRBJ1-1): SQTIHQWPATLVQPVGSPLSLECTVEGTSNPNLYWYRQAAGRGLQLLFYSVGIGQISSEVPQNLSASRPQDRQFILSSKKLLLSDSGFYLCAWSDGSATEAFFGQGTRLTVV.

The gene calls are TRBV28 and TRBJ2-7; tentatively, D is TRBD2 (6 bases). The ends were cut back, 7 bases at V and 3 bases at J, with 16 bases in the middle. CDR3 length: 14 residues. From germline, CDR1 is MDHEN and CDR2 SYDVKM. CDR3 loop: CASNRRARNYEQYF. In nucleotides, the CDR3 is TGTGCCAGCAACCGGAGGGCCAGAAACTACGAGCAGTACTTC.

V usage is TRBV7-2 and J usage is TRBJ2-7; D tentatively fits TRBD1 or TRBD2 (5 bases each). Germline loops: CDR1 SGHTA, CDR2 FQGNSA. The V gene lost 0 bases and the J gene lost 6 bases, with 12 bases spanning the gap. This CDR3 is built from 14 residues. In DNA, the CDR3 is TGTGCCAGCAGCTTAGCTGTAGGGACGACCGAGCAGTACTTC. This encodes CASSLAVGTTEQYF.

The chain joins TRBV6-5 to TRBJ1-2; D is unresolved. The CDR3 totals 14 residues. V lost 4 bases to trimming and J lost 4 bases, with 13 bases between them. CDR1 and CDR2 (germline): MNHEY, SVGAGI. The CDR3 DNA sequence: TGTGCCAGCAGTTCAGAGATGCTGCGCTATGGCTACACCTTC. This sequence encodes CASSSEMLRYGYTF.

This clonotype was seen ten or more times. This chain links TRBV4-1 with TRBJ2-7; maybe TRBD1 (5 bases). Germline V gene data show CDR1 as MGHRA and CDR2 as YSYEKL. The CDR3 sequence is 15 residues long. Trimming cost V 0 bases and J 1 base, with 10 bases left between them. The CDR3 sequence is CASSQDSDRSYEQYF. DNA of the CDR3: TGCGCCAGCAGCCAAGATAGTGACAGATCCTACGAGCAGTACTTC.

This clonotype showed up many times. The chain employs TRBV2 and TRBJ2-7; D is tentatively TRBD1 or TRBD2 (6 bases each). The V gene lost 3 bases and the J gene lost 6 bases, with 12 bases spanning the gap. The V gene's germline CDR1 is SNHLY and CDR2 FYNNEI. CDR3 length: 13 amino acids. As DNA, the CDR3 is TGTGCCAGCAGTGATGTGGAGGGGGGCGAGCAGTACTTC. Protein product: CASSDVEGGEQYF.

This clonotype has ten or more counts. The gene calls are TRBV28 and TRBJ2-7; D not resolved. The CDR3 is 11 residues long. V gave up 6 bases and J gave up 4 bases, with 7 bases separating them. Germline V CDR1 and CDR2: MDHEN, SYDVKM. The CDR3 loop is CASSIQYEQYF. CDR3 DNA: TGTGCCAGCAGCATACAATACGAGCAGTACTTC.

The chain carries TRBV2 and TRBJ2-3, with a possible D match to TRBD2 (6 bases). The V and J ends lost 3 bases and 2 bases respectively, with 9 bases between them. The CDR3 runs to 14 residues. The V gene's germline CDR1 is SNHLY and CDR2 FYNNEI. The CDR3 region has the DNA TGTGCCAGCAGTGAGGGGAGGCACACAGATACGCAGTATTTT. Protein sequence: CASSEGRHTDTQYF.

The sample holds a few counts of this clonotype. The junction departs from the called germline gene at one end, perhaps through a read error. The rearrangement uses TRBV4-1 and TRBJ2-5, with TRBD2 as a possible D gene (7 bases). The CDR3 extends over 15 amino acids. In germline, CDR1 is MGHRA, CDR2 YSYEKL. The CDR3 spells CASSQVTGGQETKYF. In DNA form, the CDR3 reads TGCGCCAGCAGCCAAGTGACGGGGGGCCAAGAGACCAAGTACTTC.

This clonotype has only one observation. V gene TRBV28 combines with J gene TRBJ2-5; D may be TRBD2 (5 bases). Germline V gene sequence: CDR1 MDHEN, CDR2 SYDVKM. The ends were cut back, 9 bases at V and 2 bases at J, with 10 bases in the middle. This CDR3 comprises 12 residues. CDR3 DNA sequence: TGTGCCAGTTGCACGGGGCAAGAGACCCAGTACTTC. This encodes CASCTGQETQYF.

This clonotype was counted at least ten times. The CDR3 region is CASSSGTIAQPQHF. As DNA, the CDR3 is TGTGCCAGCAGTTCCGGGACAATTGCTCAGCCCCAGCATTTT. V is TRBV28 and J is TRBJ1-5; a possible D gene is TRBD1 (6 bases). V lost 4 bases and J lost 6, with 13 bases in between. The CDR3 extends over 14 amino acids. CDR1 and CDR2 (germline): MDHEN, SYDVKM.

This clonotype was seen ten or more times. V and J are TRBV20-1 and TRBJ2-5, with D maybe TRBD1 (5 bases). V shed 5 bases and J shed 2 bases, with 12 bases lying between them. Germline V CDR1 and CDR2: DFQATT, SNEGSKA (reference sequence). This CDR3 is 13 amino acids long. The DNA of the CDR3 is TGCAGTGCTTCTTGGGGCAGTCAAGAGACCCAGTACTTC. Translated: CSASWGSQETQYF.

The table lists this clonotype with many counts. This rearrangement joins TRBV2 to TRBJ1-6; D unclear. The germline V and J ends were trimmed by 4 bases and 12 bases, with 7 bases remaining between them. The CDR3 length is 11 residues. From germline, CDR1 is SNHLY and CDR2 FYNNEI. The DNA for the CDR3 is TGTGCCAGCAGTGTGGGTTTACCCCTCCACTTT. This sequence encodes CASSVGLPLHF.

This clonotype was recorded at least ten times. The chain couples TRBV10-3 to TRBJ1-5; 9 bases match TRBD1. The CDR3 has 15 residues. Germline CDR1 and CDR2: ENHRY and SYGVKD. With 3 bases clipped from V and 4 bases from J, the junction kept 4 bases outside the gene matches. CDR3: CAISEGQGLNQPQHF. The CDR3 DNA reads TGTGCCATCAGTGAAGGACAGGGGCTAAATCAGCCCCAGCATTTT.